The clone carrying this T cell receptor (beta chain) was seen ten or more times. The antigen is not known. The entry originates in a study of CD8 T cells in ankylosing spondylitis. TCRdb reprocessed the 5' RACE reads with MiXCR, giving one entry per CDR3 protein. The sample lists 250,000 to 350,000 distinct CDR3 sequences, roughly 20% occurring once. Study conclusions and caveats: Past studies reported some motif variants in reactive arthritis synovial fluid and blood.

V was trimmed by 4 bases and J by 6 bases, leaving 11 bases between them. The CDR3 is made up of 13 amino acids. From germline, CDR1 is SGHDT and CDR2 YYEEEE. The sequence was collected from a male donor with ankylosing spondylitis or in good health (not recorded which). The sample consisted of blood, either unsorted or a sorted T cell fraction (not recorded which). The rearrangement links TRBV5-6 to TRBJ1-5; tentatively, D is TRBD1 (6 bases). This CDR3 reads CASSRRGVQPQHF. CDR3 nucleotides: TGTGCCAGCAGCCGGAGGGGGGTTCAGCCCCAGCATTTT.